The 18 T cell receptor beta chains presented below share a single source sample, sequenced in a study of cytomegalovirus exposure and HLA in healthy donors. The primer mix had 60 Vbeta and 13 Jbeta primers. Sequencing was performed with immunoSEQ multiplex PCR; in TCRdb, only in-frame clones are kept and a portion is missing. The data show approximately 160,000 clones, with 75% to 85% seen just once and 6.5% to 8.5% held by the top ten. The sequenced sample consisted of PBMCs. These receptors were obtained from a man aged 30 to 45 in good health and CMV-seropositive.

The CDR3 sequence: CASSLVQGPGEQYF. The CDR3 DNA reads TGTGCCAGCAGCTTAGTGCAGGGTCCAGGAGAGCAGTACTTC. This sequence joins TRBV11-2 and TRBJ2-7, with D possibly matching TRBD1 (5 bases). The V gene's germline CDR1 is SGHAT and CDR2 FQNNGV. V dropped 1 base and J dropped 7 bases, with 14 bases sitting between them. This CDR3 is 14 amino acids long.

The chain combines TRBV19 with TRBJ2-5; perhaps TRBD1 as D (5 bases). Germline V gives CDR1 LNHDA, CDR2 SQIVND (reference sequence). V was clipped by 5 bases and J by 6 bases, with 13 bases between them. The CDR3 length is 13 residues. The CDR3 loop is CASSGAITQTQYF. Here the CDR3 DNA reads TGTGCCAGTAGTGGGGCCATTACACAGACCCAGTACTTC.

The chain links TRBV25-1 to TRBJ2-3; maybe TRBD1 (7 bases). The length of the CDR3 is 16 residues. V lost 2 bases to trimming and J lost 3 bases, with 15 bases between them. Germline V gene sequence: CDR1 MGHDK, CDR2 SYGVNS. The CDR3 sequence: CASSERARGVTDTQYF. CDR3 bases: TGTGCCAGCAGTGAAAGGGCCAGGGGGGTTACAGATACGCAGTATTTT.

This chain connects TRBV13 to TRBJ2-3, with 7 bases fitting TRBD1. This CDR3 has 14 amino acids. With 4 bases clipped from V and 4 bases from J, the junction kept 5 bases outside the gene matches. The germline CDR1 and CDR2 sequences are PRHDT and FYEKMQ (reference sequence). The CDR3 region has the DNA TGTGCCAGCAGCTCCAACAGGGGCCCAGATACGCAGTATTTT. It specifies CASSSNRGPDTQYF.

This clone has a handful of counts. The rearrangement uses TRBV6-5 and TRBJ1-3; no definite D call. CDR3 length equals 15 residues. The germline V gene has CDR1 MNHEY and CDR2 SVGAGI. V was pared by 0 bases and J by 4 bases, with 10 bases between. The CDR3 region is CASSYSAGFGNTIYF. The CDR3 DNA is TGTGCCAGCAGTTACTCTGCAGGATTCGGAAACACCATATATTTT.

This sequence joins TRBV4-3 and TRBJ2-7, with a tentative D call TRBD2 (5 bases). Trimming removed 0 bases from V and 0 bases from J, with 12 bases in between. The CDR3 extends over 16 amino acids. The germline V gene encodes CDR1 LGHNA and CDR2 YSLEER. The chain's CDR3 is CASSQEIGDYSYEQYF. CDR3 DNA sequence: TGCGCCAGCAGCCAAGAAATCGGTGACTACTCCTACGAGCAGTACTTC.

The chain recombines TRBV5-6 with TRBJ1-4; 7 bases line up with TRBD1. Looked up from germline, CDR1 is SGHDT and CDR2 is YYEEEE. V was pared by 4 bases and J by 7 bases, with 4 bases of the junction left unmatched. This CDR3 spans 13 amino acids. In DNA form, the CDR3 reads TGTGCCAGCAGCCTACAGGGGACTGAAAAACTGTTTTTT. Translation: CASSLQGTEKLFF.

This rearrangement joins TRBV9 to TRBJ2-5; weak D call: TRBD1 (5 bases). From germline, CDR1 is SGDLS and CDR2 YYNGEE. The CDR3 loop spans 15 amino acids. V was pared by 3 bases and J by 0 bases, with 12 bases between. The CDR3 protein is CASSGGRQDQETQYF. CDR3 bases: TGTGCCAGCAGCGGGGGCCGGCAGGACCAAGAGACCCAGTACTTC.

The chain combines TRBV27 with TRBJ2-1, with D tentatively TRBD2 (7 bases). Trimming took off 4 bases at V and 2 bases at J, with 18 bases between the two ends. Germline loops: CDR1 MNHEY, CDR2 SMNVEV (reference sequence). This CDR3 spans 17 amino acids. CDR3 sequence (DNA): TGTGCCAGCAGTTCCCAGGGAGGGGGAATAACCTACAATGAGCAGTTCTTC. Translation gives CASSSQGGGITYNEQFF.

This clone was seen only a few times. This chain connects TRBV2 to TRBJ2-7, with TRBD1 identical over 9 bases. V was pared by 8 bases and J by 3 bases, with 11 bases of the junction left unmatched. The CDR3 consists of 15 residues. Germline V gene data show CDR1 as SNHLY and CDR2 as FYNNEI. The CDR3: CASGQPGQGSYEQYF. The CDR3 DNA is TGTGCCAGCGGACAACCGGGACAGGGTAGCTACGAGCAGTACTTC.

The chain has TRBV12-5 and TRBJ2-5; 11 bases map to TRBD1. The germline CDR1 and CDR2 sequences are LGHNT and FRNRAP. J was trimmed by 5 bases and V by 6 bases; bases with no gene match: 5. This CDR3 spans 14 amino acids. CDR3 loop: CASGRTGGVETQYF. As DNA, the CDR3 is TGTGCTAGTGGGCGGACAGGGGGCGTGGAGACCCAGTACTTC. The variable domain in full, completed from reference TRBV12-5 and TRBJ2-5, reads DARVTQTPRHKVTEMGQEVTMRCQPILGHNTVFWYRQTMMQGLELLAYFRNRAPLDDSGMPKDRFSAEMPDATLATLKIQPSEPRDSAVYFCASGRTGGVETQYFGPGTRLLVL.

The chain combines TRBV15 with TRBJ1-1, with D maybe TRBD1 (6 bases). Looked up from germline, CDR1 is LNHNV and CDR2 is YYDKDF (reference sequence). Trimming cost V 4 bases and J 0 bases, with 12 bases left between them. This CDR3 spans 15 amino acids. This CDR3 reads CATSNFTGMNTEAFF. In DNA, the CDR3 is TGTGCCACCAGCAACTTCACAGGGATGAACACTGAAGCTTTCTTT.

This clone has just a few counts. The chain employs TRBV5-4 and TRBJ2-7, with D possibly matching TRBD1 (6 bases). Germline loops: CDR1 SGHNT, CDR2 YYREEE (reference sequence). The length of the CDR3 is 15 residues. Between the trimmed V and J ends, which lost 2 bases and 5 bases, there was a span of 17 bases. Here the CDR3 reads CASSLKQGLRNEQYF. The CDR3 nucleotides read TGTGCCAGCAGCTTAAAACAGGGATTACGAAACGAGCAGTACTTC.

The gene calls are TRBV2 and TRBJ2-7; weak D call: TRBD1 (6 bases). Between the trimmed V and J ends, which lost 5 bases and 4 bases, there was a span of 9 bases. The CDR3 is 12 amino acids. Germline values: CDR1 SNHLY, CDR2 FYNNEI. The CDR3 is CASSFTGYEQYF. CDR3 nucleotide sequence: TGTGCCAGCAGTTTTACAGGGTACGAGCAGTACTTC.

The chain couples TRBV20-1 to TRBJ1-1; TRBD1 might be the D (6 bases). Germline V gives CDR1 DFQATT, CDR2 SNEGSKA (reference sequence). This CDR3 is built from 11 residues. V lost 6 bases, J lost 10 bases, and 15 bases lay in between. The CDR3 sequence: CSAGNRVVAFF. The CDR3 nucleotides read TGCAGTGCCGGAAACAGGGTAGTAGCTTTCTTT.

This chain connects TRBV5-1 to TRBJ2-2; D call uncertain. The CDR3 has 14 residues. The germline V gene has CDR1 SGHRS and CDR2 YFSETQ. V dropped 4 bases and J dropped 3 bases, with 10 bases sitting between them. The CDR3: CASSILGDTGELFF. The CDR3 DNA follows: TGCGCCAGCAGCATCCTAGGAGACACCGGGGAGCTGTTTTTT.

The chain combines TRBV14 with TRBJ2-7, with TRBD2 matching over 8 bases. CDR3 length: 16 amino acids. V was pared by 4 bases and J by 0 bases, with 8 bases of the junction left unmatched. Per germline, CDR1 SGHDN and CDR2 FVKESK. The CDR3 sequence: CASSLHGGTSSYEQYV. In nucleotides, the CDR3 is TGTGCCAGCAGCCTCCATGGGGGGACTAGCTCCTACGAGCAGTACGTC.

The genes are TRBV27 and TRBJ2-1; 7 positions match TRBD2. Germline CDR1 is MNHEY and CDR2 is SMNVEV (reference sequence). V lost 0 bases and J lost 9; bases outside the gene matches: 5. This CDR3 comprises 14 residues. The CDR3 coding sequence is TGTGCCAGCAGTTTATCTCAGCGGGGAGGTGAGCAGTTCTTC. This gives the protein CASSLSQRGGEQFF.